This T cell receptor (beta chain) was retrieved from a study of T cell therapy after organ transplantation. On this clone itself: Its specificity is not known.

V shed 0 bases and J shed 5 bases, with 16 bases lying between them. The CDR3 covers 16 residues. The germline CDR1 and CDR2 sequences are LGHNA and YNFKEQ. Only in-frame clones appear in the TCRdb table, and some are missing; sequencing was by immunoSEQ multiplex PCR. There are about 2,400 clones in the sample; approximately 66% occur only once, and 35% to 40% lies in the top ten. The source was CD8+ T cells from blood, collected before autologous CMV-specific T cell therapy. This TCR derives from a human patient who had received a solid organ transplant and had CMV disease. V and J are TRBV4-2 and TRBJ2-5; the D gene is possibly TRBD1 (7 bases). For the CDR3, the DNA is TGTGCCAGCAGCCAAGAGCGGGAAACAGGGGCGGAGACCCAGTACTTC. Its protein is CASSQERETGAETQYF.